Below are 27 T cell receptor beta chains sequenced from a single sample in a study of T cells in Graves' hyperthyroidism and ophthalmopathy. The investigators amplified TCR beta CDR3 regions from RNA transcripts. When the TCR CDR3 underwent first-round RT-PCR, the HTBI primer set was used. Via MiXCR, TCRdb re-called the multiplex PCR reads, giving one row per CDR3 protein. In the table there are 490,000 or so distinct CDR3 sequences, approximately 23% of which are singletons. The sequenced material came from blood. These receptors came from a woman between 65 and 79 years old with Graves' ophthalmopathy.

This clonotype has just a few counts. The V and J genes are TRBV5-1 and TRBJ1-5, with 9 bases matching TRBD1. The V gene's germline CDR1 is SGHRS and CDR2 YFSETQ. The CDR3 is 20 residues long. With V trimmed by 4 bases and J by 3 bases, 20 bases remained unmatched. In DNA, the CDR3 is TGCGCCAGCAGCCCCGGGACAGGGAACGGGGGCCTAGACATCAATCAGCCCCAGCATTTT. As protein: CASSPGTGNGGLDINQPQHF.

This clonotype was detected a few times. This CDR3 is CAICDPPGLSYEQYF. DNA for the CDR3: TGTGCCATCTGCGATCCACCGGGACTATCTTACGAGCAGTACTTC. V gene TRBV10-3 combines with J gene TRBJ2-7; 7 positions agree with TRBD2. CDR3 length equals 15 residues. Germline V gene lookup returns CDR1 ENHRY and CDR2 SYGVKD. Trimming at V came to 8 bases and at J to 4 bases, leaving 14 bases not matched to a gene.

The chain links TRBV6-5 to TRBJ1-2; tentative D call: TRBD1 (6 bases). V was cut by 2 bases and J by 5 bases, with 9 bases left in between. The CDR3 spans 13 residues. Germline loops: CDR1 MNHEY, CDR2 SVGAGI. The CDR3 here is CASSYRGGYGYTF. The CDR3 DNA follows: TGTGCCAGCAGTTACCGAGGGGGATATGGCTACACCTTC.

This clonotype came up a few times. The chain combines TRBV19 with TRBJ2-1; D is undetermined. Trimming pared 5 bases from V and 0 bases from J, leaving 14 bases between. CDR1 LNHDA and CDR2 SQIVND come from the germline V gene (reference sequence). CDR3 length: 16 amino acids. As DNA, the CDR3 is TGTGCCAGTAGTTTAAGGCGGCGTAGCTCCTACAATGAGCAGTTCTTC. Its translation is CASSLRRRSSYNEQFF.

Only a few counts were recorded for this clonotype. The CDR3 sequence is CASSIGRGGEAFF. CDR3 sequence (DNA): TGTGCCAGTAGTATAGGACGAGGGGGTGAAGCTTTCTTT. V is TRBV19 and J is TRBJ1-1; tentative D call: TRBD1 (6 bases). The CDR3 length is 13 residues. Germline CDR1 and CDR2: LNHDA and SQIVND (reference sequence). Trimming cost V 1 base and J 7 bases, with 10 bases left between them.

This chain links TRBV7-2 with TRBJ2-1; 8 bases align to TRBD2. This CDR3 is built from 13 residues. V lost 6 bases, J lost 6 bases, and 4 bases stayed unmatched. CDR1 SGHTA and CDR2 FQGNSA come from the germline V gene. CDR3: CASRSGGRNEQFF. The CDR3 DNA reads TGTGCCAGCAGGTCGGGGGGGCGCAATGAGCAGTTCTTC. The full variable domain, its missing parts supplied by reference TRBV7-2 and TRBJ2-1, is GAGVSQSPSNKVTEKGKDVELRCDPISGHTALYWYRQSLGQGLEFLIYFQGNSAPDKSGLPSDRFSAERTGGSVSTLTIQRTQQEDSAVYLCASRSGGRNEQFFGPGTRLTVL.

This clonotype was picked up many times. The rearrangement joins TRBV29-1 to TRBJ2-1; D is unclear. Trimming removed 5 bases from V and 6 bases from J, with 17 bases in between. From germline, CDR1 is SQVTM and CDR2 ANQGSEA. The length of the CDR3 is 14 residues. The CDR3 DNA sequence: TGCAGCGTTAAGTGGTCCTCCGTATCCAATGAGCAGTTCTTC. Its protein product is CSVKWSSVSNEQFF.

This clonotype was found a few times. The rearrangement links TRBV7-8 to TRBJ1-2; D not certain. CDR3 length equals 13 residues. V was cut by 4 bases and J by 1 base, with 7 bases left in between. Germline CDR1 reads SGHVS; CDR2 reads FQNEAQ. The CDR3 coding sequence is TGTGCCAGCAGCTACAGTGTTAACTATGGCTACACCTTC. Its protein product is CASSYSVNYGYTF.

There are a few counts of this clonotype. This rearrangement joins TRBV20-1 to TRBJ2-1; 8 nucleotides match TRBD1. This CDR3 is built from 14 residues. The junction had 11 bases not matched to a gene; V was cut back by 5 bases and J by 8 bases. Germline V CDR1 and CDR2: DFQATT, SNEGSKA (reference sequence). The CDR3 bases are TGCAGTGCTCCCAAAGGGACAGGTGGGGATGAGCAGTTCTTC. Protein: CSAPKGTGGDEQFF.

This clonotype has just a few counts. J is TRBJ2-2 and V is TRBV19; 8 nucleotides agree with TRBD1. CDR3 size: 16 residues. Germline V gene sequence: CDR1 LNHDA, CDR2 SQIVND (reference sequence). V shed 6 bases, J shed 2 bases, and the junction held 8 bases outside the gene matches. In DNA form, the CDR3 reads TGTGCCAGTAGCAAGTCCGGGACAGGAAACACCGGGGAGCTGTTTTTT. It yields the protein CASSKSGTGNTGELFF.

This clonotype was found a few times. CDR3 region: CASSVAGGVTDTQYF. In nucleotides, the CDR3 is TGTGCCAGCAGTGTAGCGGGAGGGGTCACAGATACGCAGTATTTT. The gene calls are TRBV6-1 and TRBJ2-3, with TRBD2 matching 11 bases. Germline CDR1 is MNHNS and CDR2 is SASEGT. The V segment lost 4 bases and the J segment 2 bases; nucleotides outside the gene matches: 2. The CDR3 contains 15 residues.

This clonotype was recorded at least ten times. The genes are TRBV10-3 and TRBJ2-5; 14 bases fit TRBD2. CDR3 length equals 17 residues. Germline V gene sequence: CDR1 ENHRY, CDR2 SYGVKD. Germline trimming cut 3 bases from V and 4 bases from J; bases unmatched to any gene: 7. The DNA of the CDR3 is TGTGCCATCAGTGACTACAGACTAGCGGGAGGGCCAGAGACCCAGTACTTC. Residues: CAISDYRLAGGPETQYF.

The chain has TRBV10-3 and TRBJ2-2; 11 positions match TRBD2. V was pared by 4 bases and J by 4 bases, with 5 bases of the junction left unmatched. The germline V gene encodes CDR1 ENHRY and CDR2 SYGVKD. This CDR3 contains 16 residues. In DNA, the CDR3 is TGTGCCATCAGTGCACTAGCGGGAGTAGGCACCGGGGAGCTGTTTTTT. Amino acid sequence: CAISALAGVGTGELFF.

V gene TRBV6-2 or TRBV6-3 combines with J gene TRBJ2-3; D assignment may be TRBD1 or TRBD2 (5 bases each). The ends were cut back, 2 bases at V and 4 bases at J, with 13 bases in the middle. The CDR3 covers 15 residues. Germline V gene sequence: CDR1 MNHEY, CDR2 SVGEGT. CDR3 coding DNA: TGTGCCAGCAGTTACAGGGCTCGAGGGGCAGATACGCAGTATTTT. This sequence encodes CASSYRARGADTQYF.

This clonotype occurred many times. The V and J genes are TRBV13 and TRBJ1-1, with D uncertain. This CDR3 is 12 amino acids long. Trimming pared 1 base from V and 5 bases from J, leaving 5 bases between. The germline V gene encodes CDR1 PRHDT and CDR2 FYEKMQ (reference sequence). DNA of the CDR3: TGTGCCAGCAGCTTAGTGGTTACTGAAGCTTTCTTT. Translation gives CASSLVVTEAFF.

This clonotype was counted a few times. The V gene is TRBV3-1, the J gene TRBJ1-4, with 8 bases aligning to TRBD1. CDR1 and CDR2 (germline): LGHDT, YNNKEL (reference sequence). This CDR3 contains 15 residues. The V gene end was trimmed by 6 bases and the J gene end by 3 bases; junction bases not matched to a gene: 6. In nucleotides, the CDR3 is TGTGCCAGCAGGACAGGGACAGGAGCTAATGAAAAACTGTTTTTT. Its translation is CASRTGTGANEKLFF.

The rearrangement uses TRBV2 and TRBJ1-3; tentatively, D is TRBD1 (6 bases). Between the trimmed V and J ends, which lost 9 bases and 3 bases, there was a span of 12 bases. This CDR3 spans 13 amino acids. Germline loops: CDR1 SNHLY, CDR2 FYNNEI. The CDR3 DNA is TGTGCCAGAAACAGGGCGAATGGAAACACCATATATTTT. This encodes CARNRANGNTIYF.

This clonotype was seen a handful of times. This chain links TRBV2 with TRBJ2-5, with D uncertain. The germline V and J ends were trimmed by 7 bases and 5 bases, with 8 bases remaining between them. Germline CDR1 and CDR2: SNHLY and FYNNEI. This CDR3 region has 11 residues. CDR3 residues: CASNDRETQYF. In DNA, the CDR3 is TGTGCCAGCAACGATCGGGAGACCCAGTACTTC.

Worth noting for this clonotype: It is unclear where the CDR3 begins or ends on the DNA, so no DNA is shown, and the CDR3 is as TCRdb lists it. The chain carries TRBV12-3 or TRBV12-4 and TRBJ2-1; no DNA check was done on the table's D call, TRBD2. The CDR3 is 19 residues long, ends included. This CDR3 is CASSQPGLAGVGRGTREFF.

This clonotype was found many times. The chain recombines TRBV27 with TRBJ1-1; D is perhaps TRBD1 (6 bases). CDR1 MNHEY and CDR2 SMNVEV come from the germline V gene (reference sequence). V lost 7 bases and J 0 bases, leaving 21 bases between the germline ends. The CDR3 length is 17 residues. This chain's CDR3 is CASIFRAGGGMNTEAFF. CDR3 DNA sequence: TGTGCCAGCATCTTCAGGGCCGGGGGCGGCATGAACACTGAAGCTTTCTTT.

This clonotype was recorded a few times. This sequence joins TRBV3-1 and TRBJ2-7; D is unresolved. Trimming took 3 bases from V and 7 from J, leaving 13 bases between them. The CDR3 extends over 13 amino acids. CDR1 and CDR2 (germline): LGHDT, YNNKEL (reference sequence). Here the CDR3 DNA reads TGTGCCAGCAGCCAGGGTACACTCGGGGAGCAGTACTTC. Encoded protein: CASSQGTLGEQYF.

This clonotype was recorded many times. The CDR3 sequence: CASSYSATGELFF. The CDR3 coding sequence is TGTGCCAGCAGTTACTCTGCCACCGGGGAGCTGTTTTTT. The V call is TRBV6-2 or TRBV6-3, the J call TRBJ2-2; D call uncertain. The CDR3 spans 13 residues. Germline V gene data show CDR1 as MNHEY and CDR2 as SVGEGT. The V end was cut by 0 bases, the J end by 4 bases, with 3 bases between.

This clonotype has at least ten counts. The rearrangement links TRBV12-3 or TRBV12-4 to TRBJ2-7, with 11 bases lining up with TRBD2. The CDR3 loop spans 15 amino acids. V shed 1 base and J 6 bases; nucleotides not matched to a gene: 5. CDR3 bases: TGTGCCAGCAGTTTAGTAGGTAGCGGGAGGGGCGAGCAGTACTTC. Residues: CASSLVGSGRGEQYF.

Only a few counts were recorded for this clonotype. V and J are TRBV3-1 and TRBJ1-1; TRBD1 is a possible D gene (5 bases). Trimming stripped 3 bases from V and 5 bases from J, with 13 bases between. The CDR3 has 14 amino acids. Germline values: CDR1 LGHDT, CDR2 YNNKEL (reference sequence). This chain's CDR3 is CASSQDTKGTEAFF. CDR3 DNA sequence: TGTGCCAGCAGCCAGGACACCAAGGGAACTGAAGCTTTCTTT.

The chain uses TRBV6-2 or TRBV6-3 and TRBJ2-1, with D maybe TRBD2 (5 bases). Germline lookup yields CDR1 MNHEY and CDR2 SVGEGT. V lost 3 bases, J lost 8 bases, and 8 bases lay in between. The CDR3 length is 12 residues. DNA for the CDR3: TGTGCCAGCAGTTATGAGGGCTATGAGCAGTTCTTC. This translates into CASSYEGYEQFF.

This clonotype came up many times. In DNA, the CDR3 is TGCAGTGCTACCTTATCAGTGAACACTGAAGCTTTCTTT. It specifies CSATLSVNTEAFF. The chain combines TRBV20-1 with TRBJ1-1; unclear D gene. Between the trimmed V and J ends, which lost 4 bases and 0 bases, there was a span of 9 bases. Germline assignment: CDR1 DFQATT and CDR2 SNEGSKA (reference sequence). The CDR3 consists of 13 residues.

This clonotype was counted at least ten times. The gene calls are TRBV7-2 and TRBJ2-1; D is perhaps TRBD2 (6 bases). CDR1 is SGHTA, CDR2 FQGNSA, per germline. V was trimmed by 5 bases and J by 2 bases, leaving 13 bases between them. The CDR3 has 15 residues. The CDR3 sequence is CASSGRDSAYNEQFF. DNA of the CDR3: TGTGCCAGCAGCGGCCGGGACTCCGCCTACAATGAGCAGTTCTTC.